A selection of T cell receptor beta chains follows, all from one sample in a study of human T cells and chemical hapten exposure. TCRdb re-called the 5' RACE reads with MiXCR, one entry per CDR3 protein. The profile covers 70,000 to 85,000 distinct CDR3 sequences, with roughly 15% appearing a single time and 6.5% to 7% taken by the ten largest. The receptor set was obtained from a female donor in good health. The CDR3 runs from the conserved cysteine through the conserved F or W. D genes are given only for firm matches. Where a row states a size, it is once, few, many or the class of an expanded clone; other rows omit it.

-	TRBJ2-1	few	TRBV29-1	CSVAVNEQFF	TGCAGCGTTGCGGTCAATGAGCAGTTCTTC
-	TRBJ1-1	few	TRBV24-1	CATPREGDTEAFF	TGTGCCACCCCACGGGAGGGCGACACTGAAGCTTTCTTT
-	TRBJ2-3	-	TRBV10-2	CASSVKGGRDTQYF	TGCGCCAGCAGTGTAAAGGGGGGGCGAGATACGCAGTATTTT
TRBD2	TRBJ2-4	once	TRBV7-2	CASSLTSTSGGADIQYF	TGTGCCAGCAGCCTAACGTCGACTAGCGGGGGGGCCGACATTCAGTACTTC
TRBD2	TRBJ2-3	many	TRBV5-1	CASRSGSGPSTDTQYF	TGCGCCAGCAGGAGCGGGAGTGGGCCCAGCACAGATACGCAGTATTTT
-	TRBJ1-6	few	TRBV3-1	CASSQLGLNNSPLHF	TGTGCCAGCAGCCAACTCGGACTGAACAATTCACCCCTCCACTTT
TRBD1	TRBJ1-2	-	TRBV14	CASSPKWTGVYGYTF	TGTGCCAGCAGCCCAAAATGGACAGGGGTCTATGGCTACACCTTC
TRBD1	TRBJ1-1	few	TRBV2	CASREGQAFPEAFF	TGTGCCAGCAGAGAGGGACAGGCGTTCCCTGAAGCTTTCTTT
-	TRBJ1-1	-	TRBV18	CASSHRANTEAFF	TGTGCCAGCTCACACAGGGCGAACACTGAAGCTTTCTTT
TRBD2	TRBJ2-1	few	TRBV7-6	CASSHTSGVYNEQFF	TGTGCCAGCAGTCATACTAGCGGAGTCTACAATGAGCAGTTCTTC
-	TRBJ1-1	few	TRBV5-1	CAIRDTEAFF	TGCGCCATCCGGGACACTGAAGCTTTCTTT
-	TRBJ2-5	few	TRBV5-1	CASSPRLQETQYF	TGCGCCAGCAGCCCGCGCCTCCAAGAGACCCAGTACTTC
-	TRBJ2-2	-	TRBV6-2/TRBV6-3	CASSPNGETGELFF	TGTGCCAGCAGTCCCAACGGGGAGACCGGGGAGCTGTTTTTT
TRBD1	TRBJ2-5	-	TRBV7-8	CASSLIQGVQETQYF	TGTGCCAGCAGCTTAATACAGGGGGTCCAAGAGACCCAGTACTTC
TRBD1	TRBJ1-1	-	TRBV5-1	CASSFTGGYTEAFF	TGCGCCAGCAGCTTCACAGGGGGATACACTGAAGCTTTCTTT
-	TRBJ1-1	few	TRBV20-1	CSALVRSAFINTEAFF	TGCAGTGCTCTGGTCAGGTCAGCATTCATAAACACTGAAGCTTTCTTT
TRBD2	TRBJ2-1	-	TRBV20-1	CSAPRSTSGEPYNEQFF	TGCAGTGCTCCCCGTTCAACTAGCGGGGAACCGTACAATGAGCAGTTCTTC
-	TRBJ2-1	few	TRBV7-2	CASSLYERQGPDEQFF	TGTGCCAGCAGCTTATACGAGCGCCAGGGCCCGGATGAGCAGTTCTTC
TRBD1	TRBJ2-3	few	TRBV5-1	CASRYLGTGQDTQYF	TGCGCCAGCAGATACCTCGGGACAGGGCAAGATACGCAGTATTTT
-	TRBJ1-1	-	TRBV29-1	CSVDAGDAEAFF	TGCAGCGTTGATGCAGGGGATGCTGAAGCTTTCTTT
-	TRBJ1-1	-	TRBV6-2/TRBV6-3	CASSYSALQIAAFF	TGTGCCAGCAGTTACTCGGCGCTACAGATCGCGGCTTTCTTT
-	TRBJ2-1	-	TRBV13	CASSSHETSNEQFF	TGTGCCAGCAGCTCCCATGAGACTAGCAATGAGCAGTTCTTC
TRBD1	TRBJ2-1	few	TRBV2	CASSGQGRLNEQFF	TGTGCCAGCAGCGGACAGGGCCGCCTCAATGAGCAGTTCTTC
-	TRBJ2-3	few	TRBV6-6	CASSYGAGGTDTQYF	TGTGCCAGCAGTTACGGGGCAGGGGGCACAGATACGCAGTATTTT
TRBD1	TRBJ1-5	few	TRBV7-2	CASSSWTGANQPQHF	TGTGCCAGCAGCTCATGGACAGGGGCTAATCAGCCCCAGCATTTT
-	TRBJ1-1	few	TRBV4-1	CASSQGGQRNTEAFF	TGCGCCAGCAGCCAAGGTGGACAGCGGAACACTGAAGCTTTCTTT
TRBD1	TRBJ2-5	few	TRBV29-1	CSGRSPGTGIQTQYF	TGCAGCGGTCGCTCCCCCGGGACAGGTATACAGACCCAGTACTTC